Below, one T cell receptor (beta chain) is given with its context. What it binds is not known. The sample originates from a study of PD-1 blockade in classical Hodgkin lymphoma. Regarding the study as a whole: Baseline diversity resembling that of newly diagnosed patients was seen in complete responders.

Libraries were prepared by immunoSEQ multiplex PCR; TCRdb keeps only in-frame clonotypes and omits some of them. The table records about 26,000 clones, approximately 82% of them present only once. Each patient experienced a relapse that followed autologous stem cell transplantation, and brentuximab vedotin exposure varied. V lost 5 bases to trimming and J lost 7 bases; unmatched junction nucleotides: 12. The CDR3 spans 16 residues. Germline values: CDR1 SGHTA, CDR2 FQGNSA. The gene calls are TRBV7-2 and TRBJ2-1, with 9 nucleotides matching TRBD2. The TCR was taken from a human donor with classical Hodgkin lymphoma. Sequencing used peripheral blood mononuclear cells (PBMCs), obtained before the second cycle of nivolumab. The CDR3 region has the DNA TGTGCCAGCAGCATCCTAGCGGGGCCGGTGGGGAATGAGCAGTTCTTC. Its translation: CASSILAGPVGNEQFF.